This T cell receptor (beta chain) was captured in a study of shared clonotypes between healthy human individuals. Turning to the study itself: Each donor's CD4 naive and CD4 memory cells filled three plates apiece, CD8 naive two, and CD8 memory one.

Genomic DNA per cell subset filled all wells of several immunoSEQ plates. Per sorted-subset replicate PCR, input was about 180 ng DNA, representing some 30,000 T cell genomes. Sequencing was performed with immunoSEQ multiplex PCR; in TCRdb, only in-frame clones are kept and a portion is missing. The sample consists of under 2,500,000 clones, around 95% of them appearing once. Points on this clone: Antigen: not known.

J lost 16 bases, V lost 1 base, and 8 bases had no gene match. The CDR3 is made up of 12 amino acids. From germline, CDR1 is SGHDT and CDR2 YYEEEE. Study-wide results and limits: Sorted-subset sequencing was shown by rarefaction to be incomplete despite large depth.

The chain recombines TRBV5-6 with TRBJ1-3; 7 bases map to TRBD1. The clonotype originates from a man aged 18 to 29 in good health. Sequencing was performed on naive CD4+ T cells sorted from blood. The subset: CD45RA+ positively selected. The CDR3 nucleotides read TGTGCCAGCAGCTTGACCGGGACAGTGCCGTATTTT. This sequence encodes CASSLTGTVPYF.